A selection of T cell receptor beta chains follows, all from one sample in a study of blood T cells in healthy people across ages. TCRdb called the 5' RACE reads again in MiXCR, with one record for every CDR3 protein. Found here are around 500,000 distinct CDR3 sequences, less than 60% of them singletons; the top ten hold roughly 25%. Sample: blood. The origin of the receptors is a man older than 75 in good health. The CDR3 runs from the conserved cysteine through the conserved F or W.

v_gene,j_gene,CDR3aa
TRBV19,TRBJ2-3,CASSIVNPGKDTQYF
TRBV29-1,TRBJ1-1,CSVVIIRLNTEAFF
TRBV10-3,TRBJ2-5,CAISASQGQETQYF
TRBV9,TRBJ2-3,CASSRRTSGRTDTQYF
TRBV27,TRBJ2-1,CASSFRDPIVNEQFF
TRBV7-2,TRBJ2-3,CASSRPTSRDTQYF
TRBV20-1,TRBJ2-3,CSARGRLAGTDTQYF
TRBV7-2,TRBJ2-5,CVSSRSRPQAGEQYF
TRBV10-2,TRBJ2-5,CASSSTRVDEQYF
TRBV10-3,TRBJ2-3,CAISESKADTQYF
TRBV6-6,TRBJ1-2,CASSSADRGQGAKGYTF
TRBV20-1,TRBJ1-6,CSASAGGNSPLHF
TRBV6-6,TRBJ2-3,CASSYDHGDTQYF
TRBV20-1,TRBJ2-1,CSAPGLAGAPRIGEQFF
TRBV5-5,TRBJ1-6,CASSPRSGAHNSPLHF
TRBV7-2,TRBJ2-3,CASSYIAGSTDTQYF
TRBV28,TRBJ2-5,CASSPTGGLAGSYRYF
TRBV6-5,TRBJ2-1,CASSYTGPYNEQFF
TRBV7-9,TRBJ2-5,CASSATGTRGGETQYF
TRBV11-2,TRBJ2-7,CASSNSGAREDEQYF
TRBV10-3,TRBJ2-1,CAISGGLAGVSYNEQFF
TRBV5-6,TRBJ2-2,CASSLVTSGGTGELFF
TRBV11-2,TRBJ2-1,CASSQRTVAYNEQFF
TRBV9,TRBJ2-1,CASSVVGTSGEQFF
TRBV20-1,TRBJ2-1,CSARGLTSNEQFF
TRBV27,TRBJ1-5,CASSTTLTGSGARQPQHF
TRBV29-1,TRBJ2-5,CSVPLSGRPQETQYF
TRBV10-3,TRBJ2-3,CAISEKGQSTDTQYF
TRBV12-3/TRBV12-4,TRBJ2-3,CASSTGTVGTDTQYF
TRBV28,TRBJ1-2,CASGRAGPYGYTF
TRBV7-2,TRBJ2-7,CASSLGGGAADEQYF
TRBV7-8,TRBJ2-5,CASSPRDREKETQYF
TRBV7-9,TRBJ2-1,CASSMYLGGGRTNNEQFF
TRBV20-1,TRBJ2-1,CSAPQLAGSYNEQFF
TRBV20-1,TRBJ2-1,CSVPAGGPNEQFF
TRBV24-1,TRBJ2-1,CATSDSRAGILNEQFF
TRBV15,TRBJ2-7,CATSRDLAASYEQYF
TRBV12-3/TRBV12-4,TRBJ2-7,CASSLAGALYEQYF
TRBV4-1,TRBJ1-6,CASSQDGGNSPLHF
TRBV14,-,CASSQTVGGTQYF
TRBV10-3,TRBJ2-7,CAISEEGRYEQYF
TRBV6-1,TRBJ1-5,CASSSGRDRALRGQPQHF
TRBV5-1,TRBJ2-4,CASSPHVAGSKNIQYF
TRBV2,TRBJ1-4,CASSRQGSLEKLFF
TRBV29-1,TRBJ1-2,CSVTFVGQDYTF
TRBV5-4,TRBJ1-2,CASSSLDRVYDYGYTF
TRBV7-2,TRBJ2-3,CASSLGAGGSTDTQYF
TRBV7-2,-,CASSLVADSYNEQYF
TRBV10-3,TRBJ2-4,CAIREGGGNVQYF
TRBV9,TRBJ2-1,CASSRTSDGEQFF
TRBV6-5,TRBJ1-2,CASSGGQRGTYGYTF
TRBV25-1,TRBJ1-2,CASSDGGGAPYGYTF
TRBV12-3/TRBV12-4,TRBJ2-3,CASVPGQASTDTQYF
TRBV29-1,TRBJ2-7,CSVRTGTSYEQYF
TRBV6-2/TRBV6-3,TRBJ1-2,CASSYKADHGYTF
TRBV6-6,TRBJ2-7,CASSPLQGYEQYF